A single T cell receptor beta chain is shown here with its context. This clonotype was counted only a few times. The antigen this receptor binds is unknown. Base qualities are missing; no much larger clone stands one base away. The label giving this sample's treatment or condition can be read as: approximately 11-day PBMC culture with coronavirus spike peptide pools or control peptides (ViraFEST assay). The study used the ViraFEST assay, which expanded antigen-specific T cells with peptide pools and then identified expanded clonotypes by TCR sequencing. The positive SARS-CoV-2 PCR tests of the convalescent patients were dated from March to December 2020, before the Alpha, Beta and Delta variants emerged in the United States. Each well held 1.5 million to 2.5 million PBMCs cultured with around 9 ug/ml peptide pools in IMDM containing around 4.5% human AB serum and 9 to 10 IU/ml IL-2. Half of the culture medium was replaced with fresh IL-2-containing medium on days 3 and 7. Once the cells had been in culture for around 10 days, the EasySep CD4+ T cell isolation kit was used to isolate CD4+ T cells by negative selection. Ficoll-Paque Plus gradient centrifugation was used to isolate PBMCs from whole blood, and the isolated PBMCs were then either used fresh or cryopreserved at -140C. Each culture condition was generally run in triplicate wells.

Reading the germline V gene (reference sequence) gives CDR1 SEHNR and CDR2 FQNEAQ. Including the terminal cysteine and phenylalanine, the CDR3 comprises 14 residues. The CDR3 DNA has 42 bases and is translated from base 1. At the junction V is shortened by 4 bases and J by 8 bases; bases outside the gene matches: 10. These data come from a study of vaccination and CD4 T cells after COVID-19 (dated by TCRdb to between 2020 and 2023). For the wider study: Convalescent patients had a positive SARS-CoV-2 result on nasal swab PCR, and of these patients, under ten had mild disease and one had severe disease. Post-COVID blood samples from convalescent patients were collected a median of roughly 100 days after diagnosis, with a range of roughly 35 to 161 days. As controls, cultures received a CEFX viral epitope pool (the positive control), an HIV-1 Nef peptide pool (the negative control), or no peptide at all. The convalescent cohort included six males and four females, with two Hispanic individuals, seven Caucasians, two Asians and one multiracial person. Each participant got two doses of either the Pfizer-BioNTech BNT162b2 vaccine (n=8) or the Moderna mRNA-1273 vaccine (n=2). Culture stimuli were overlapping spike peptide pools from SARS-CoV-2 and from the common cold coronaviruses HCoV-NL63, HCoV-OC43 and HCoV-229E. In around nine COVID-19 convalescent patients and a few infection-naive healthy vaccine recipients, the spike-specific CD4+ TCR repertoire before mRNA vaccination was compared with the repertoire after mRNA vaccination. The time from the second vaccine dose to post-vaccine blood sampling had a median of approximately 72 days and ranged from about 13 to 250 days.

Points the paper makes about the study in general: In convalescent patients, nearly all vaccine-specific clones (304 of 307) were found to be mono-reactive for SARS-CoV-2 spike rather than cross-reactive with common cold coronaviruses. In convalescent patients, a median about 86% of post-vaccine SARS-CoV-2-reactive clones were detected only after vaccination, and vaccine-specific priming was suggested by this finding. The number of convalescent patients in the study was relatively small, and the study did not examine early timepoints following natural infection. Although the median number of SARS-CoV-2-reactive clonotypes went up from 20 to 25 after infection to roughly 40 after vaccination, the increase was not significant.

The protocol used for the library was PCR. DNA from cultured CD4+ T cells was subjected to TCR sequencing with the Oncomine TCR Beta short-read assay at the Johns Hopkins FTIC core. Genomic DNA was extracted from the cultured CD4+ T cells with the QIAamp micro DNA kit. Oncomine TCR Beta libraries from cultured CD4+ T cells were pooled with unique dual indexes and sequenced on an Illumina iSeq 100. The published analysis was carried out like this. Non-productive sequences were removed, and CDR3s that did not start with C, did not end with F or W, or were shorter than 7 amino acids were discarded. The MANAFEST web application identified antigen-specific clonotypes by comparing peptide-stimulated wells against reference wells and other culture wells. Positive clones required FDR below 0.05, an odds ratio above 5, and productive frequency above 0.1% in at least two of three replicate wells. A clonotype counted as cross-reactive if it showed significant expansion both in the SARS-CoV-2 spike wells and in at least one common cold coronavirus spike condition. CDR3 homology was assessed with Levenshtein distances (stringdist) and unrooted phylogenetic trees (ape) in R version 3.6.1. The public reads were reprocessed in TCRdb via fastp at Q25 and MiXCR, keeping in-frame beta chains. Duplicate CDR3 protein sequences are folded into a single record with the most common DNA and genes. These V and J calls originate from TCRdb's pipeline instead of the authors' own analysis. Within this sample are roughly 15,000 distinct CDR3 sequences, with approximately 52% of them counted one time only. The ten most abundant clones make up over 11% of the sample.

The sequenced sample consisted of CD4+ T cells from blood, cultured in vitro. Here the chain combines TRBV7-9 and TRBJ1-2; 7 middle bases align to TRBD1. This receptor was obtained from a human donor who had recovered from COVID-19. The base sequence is TGTGCCAGCAGCTCGTTTAGGGGGCGCGGAGGCTACACCTTC. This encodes CASSSFRGRGGYTF.